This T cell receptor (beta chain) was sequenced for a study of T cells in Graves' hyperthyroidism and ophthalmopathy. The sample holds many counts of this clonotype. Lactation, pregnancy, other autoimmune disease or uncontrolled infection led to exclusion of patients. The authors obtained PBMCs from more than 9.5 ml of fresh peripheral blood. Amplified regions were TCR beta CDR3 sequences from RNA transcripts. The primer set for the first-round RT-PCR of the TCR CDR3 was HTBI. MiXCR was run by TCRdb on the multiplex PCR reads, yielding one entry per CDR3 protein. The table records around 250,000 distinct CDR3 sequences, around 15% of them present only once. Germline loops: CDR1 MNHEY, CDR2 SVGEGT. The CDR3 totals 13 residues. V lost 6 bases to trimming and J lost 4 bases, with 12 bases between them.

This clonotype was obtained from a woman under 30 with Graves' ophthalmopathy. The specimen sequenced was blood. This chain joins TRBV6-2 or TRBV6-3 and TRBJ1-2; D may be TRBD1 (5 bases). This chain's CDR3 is CASSSWDLYGYTF. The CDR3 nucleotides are TGTGCCAGCAGCTCCTGGGACCTCTATGGCTACACCTTC.